This section outlines one TCR beta chain sequence together with its context. The data were obtained in a study of OX40 agonist ivuxolimab in advanced cancers. TCRdb's copy holds only in-frame clones and misses some; the assay was immunoSEQ multiplex PCR. Of 30,000 to 45,000 clones in the sample, 65% to 80% are singletons; the top ten hold under 10%. Germline V CDR1 and CDR2: SGHRS, YFSETQ. The V gene end was trimmed by 4 bases and the J gene end by 4 bases; junction bases not matched to a gene: 0. This CDR3 region has 14 residues. The starting material was CD4+ or CD8+ T cells sorted from blood, obtained in a trial of the OX40 agonist ivuxolimab. This clonotype originated in an adult with an advanced solid tumor such as melanoma, head and neck, liver or kidney cancer. The genes are TRBV5-1 and TRBJ2-2; 11 bases agree with TRBD2. In nucleotides, the CDR3 is TGCGCCAGCAGCACTAGCGGGAGCACCGGGGAGCTGTTTTTT. This translates into CASSTSGSTGELFF.